The 10 T cell receptor beta chains below come from one sample, sequenced in a study of beta chain features in type 1 diabetes. TCRB transcripts that were expressed got sequenced, as all of the isolated RNA had been reverse transcribed. The repertoire was sequenced with immunoSEQ multiplex PCR; TCRdb's copy has only in-frame clones and lacks some. The sample records some 150,000 clones, about 7% being singletons. The sequenced sample was central memory CD4+ T cells from blood. The receptors were sampled from a woman in her thirties in good health.

The chain links TRBV7-6 to TRBJ2-5; 9 bases agree with TRBD1. This CDR3 has 16 amino acids. CDR1 SGHVS and CDR2 FNYEAQ come from the germline V gene. Trimming took 1 base from V and 5 from J; bases not matched to a gene: 8. Here the CDR3 reads CASSLEGQGVGETQYF. The CDR3 DNA reads TGTGCCAGCAGCTTAGAGGGACAGGGCGTAGGGGAGACCCAGTACTTC.

The chain has TRBV4-2 and TRBJ2-7, with 11 nucleotides matching TRBD2. Germline V CDR1 and CDR2: LGHNA, YNFKEQ. This CDR3 region has 16 residues. Germline trimming cut 3 bases from V and 2 bases from J; bases unmatched to any gene: 6. The DNA for the CDR3 is TGTGCCAGCAGCCATACTAGCGGGAGCCGGACCTACGAGCAGTACTTC. Translating gives CASSHTSGSRTYEQYF.

V and J are TRBV18 and TRBJ2-7, with 9 nucleotides matching TRBD1. Trimming at V came to 3 bases and at J to 4 bases, leaving 10 bases not matched to a gene. This CDR3 spans 16 amino acids. CDR1 is KGHSH and CDR2 is LQKENI in the germline V gene. The CDR3 nucleotides are TGTGCCAGCTCACCGACTATGGGACAGGGTAAATACGAGCAGTACTTC. Translated, it gives CASSPTMGQGKYEQYF.

The gene calls are TRBV7-6 and TRBJ2-2, with a weak D call TRBD1 (5 bases). This CDR3 has 16 amino acids. V lost 0 bases, J lost 0 bases, and 8 bases lay in between. The V gene's germline CDR1 is SGHVS and CDR2 FNYEAQ. CDR3 region: CASSLAGAANTGELFF. The CDR3 DNA reads TGTGCCAGCAGCTTAGCAGGGGCCGCGAACACCGGGGAGCTGTTTTTT. Together with reference TRBV7-6 and TRBJ2-2, the CDR3 gives the full variable domain: GAGVSQSPRYKVTKRGQDVALRCDPISGHVSLYWYRQALGQGPEFLTYFNYEAQQDKSGLPNDRFSAERPEGSISTLTIQRTEQRDSAMYRCASSLAGAANTGELFFGEGSRLTVL.

In this sample, this clone turned up once. V usage is TRBV6-6 and J usage is TRBJ2-7, with D possibly TRBD2 on 5 matching bases. V was trimmed by 6 bases and J by 1 base, leaving 13 bases between them. This CDR3 region has 14 residues. The germline CDR1 and CDR2 sequences are MNHNY and SVGAGI (reference sequence). The CDR3 DNA sequence: TGTGCCAGCAGCCCGGGGTTTTTGTCCTACGAGCAGTACTTC. This sequence encodes CASSPGFLSYEQYF.

This clone was observed a few times. The chain links TRBV6-1 to TRBJ2-7; possible D gene TRBD1, 6 bases. This CDR3 region has 11 residues. Germline V gene data show CDR1 as MNHNS and CDR2 as SASEGT. Trimming pared 8 bases from V and 4 bases from J, leaving 9 bases between. CDR3 bases: TGTGCCAGCCGGACAGTTTACGAGCAGTACTTC. Protein: CASRTVYEQYF.

This clone was detected a few times. The chain carries TRBV7-2 and TRBJ1-4; weak D call: TRBD1 (6 bases). The CDR3 spans 14 residues. Per the germline V gene, CDR1 is SGHTA and CDR2 is FQGNSA. Trimming took 5 bases from V and 1 from J, leaving 8 bases between them. Written as DNA, the CDR3 is TGTGCCAGCAGCGAACAGGGAACTAATGAAAAACTGTTTTTT. Protein sequence: CASSEQGTNEKLFF.

This rearrangement joins TRBV5-4 to TRBJ2-7, with 7 bases identical to TRBD2. Germline CDR1 SGHNT, CDR2 YYREEE (reference sequence). The CDR3 is made up of 15 amino acids. Germline trimming cut 5 bases from V and 0 bases from J; bases unmatched to any gene: 8. CDR3 region: CASSSLAVNSYEQYF. The CDR3 coding sequence is TGTGCCAGCAGTTCTCTAGCGGTCAACTCCTACGAGCAGTACTTC. Full variable domain (outside the CDR3, taken from reference TRBV5-4 and TRBJ2-7): ETGVTQSPTHLIKTRGQQVTLRCSSQSGHNTVSWYQQALGQGPQFIFQYYREEENGRGNFPPRFSGLQFPNYSSELNVNALELDDSALYLCASSSLAVNSYEQYFGPGTRLTVT.

The J gene is TRBJ2-3, the V gene TRBV15; tentatively, D is TRBD1 (6 bases). Per the germline V gene, CDR1 is LNHNV and CDR2 is YYDKDF (reference sequence). The CDR3 is made up of 12 amino acids. Trimming cost V 1 base and J 9 bases, with 8 bases left between them. The CDR3 region has the DNA TGTGCCACCAGCAGAGGACAGGAGACGCAGTATTTT. As protein: CATSRGQETQYF.

This chain links TRBV15 with TRBJ1-1, with a tentative D call TRBD1 (5 bases). Between the trimmed V and J ends, which lost 8 bases and 1 base, there was a span of 11 bases. The CDR3 is 13 amino acids. The germline CDR1 and CDR2 sequences are LNHNV and YYDKDF (reference sequence). CDR3 protein: CATRGTGNTEAFF. CDR3 sequence (DNA): TGTGCCACCCGGGGGACGGGGAACACTGAAGCTTTCTTT.